The TCR beta chain under discussion was sequenced for a study of blood T cell repertoires in COVID-19. Study as a whole: There were acute and convalescent COVID-19 samples, and they came from the United States, Italy and Spain. T cells, B-cell-depleted T cells, or PBMCs supplied cDNA or gDNA.

Clones were read by immunoSEQ multiplex PCR, and TCRdb kept only the in-frame ones, dropping some. Among almost 400,000 clones listed, around 89% were seen once. Trimming removed 3 bases at V and 7 bases at J, with 17 bases between. CDR1 is KGHDR, CDR2 SFDVKD, per germline. The CDR3 extends over 15 amino acids. Participants were aged roughly 18 to 90 years, lived in around 25 US areas, and enrolled virtually. Cohort placement rested on clinical history that participants reported themselves. This chain connects TRBV24-1 to TRBJ1-2, with D possibly matching TRBD1 (6 bases). The source of this sequence is a woman aged 25 to 39 with acute COVID-19. Sequencing used PBMCs or T cells enriched from blood (not recorded which). The CDR3 DNA follows: TGTGCCACCAGTGATGACCCGAGGGGGATCGCTGGCTACACCTTC. Translated, it gives CATSDDPRGIAGYTF.